Detailed here is one T cell receptor beta chain. TCRdb recomputed calls from the reads with MiXCR, one row per CDR3 protein. This table has roughly 11,000 distinct CDR3 sequences, nearly 60% appearing once. The length of the CDR3 is 12 residues. The germline V and J ends were trimmed by 2 bases and 6 bases, with 7 bases remaining between them. Germline V gives CDR1 SGHVS, CDR2 FNYEAQ. This entry comes from a study of tumor-infiltrating lymphocytes in oesophageal squamous cell carcinoma. The sequence was obtained from a female donor with esophageal squamous cell carcinoma. The specimen was blood. V and J are TRBV7-6 and TRBJ1-1, with D unresolved. The CDR3 sequence: CASSLTSAEAFF. As DNA, the CDR3 is TGTGCCAGCAGCTTAACTTCGGCTGAAGCTTTCTTT.